This T cell receptor beta chain emerged from a study of control samples from healthy donors and cancer patients (TCRdb year 2020). The method was the immunoSEQ multiplex PCR assay. Sourced from immuneACCESS, this table was stored by TCRdb with only in-frame sequences that have V and J called. A share of the clones is absent; for the studies checked, an unresolved V gene accounts for under half, and the remainder has no known explanation. The sample data list over 120,000 clones, and 90% to 95% of these were observed just once. Together, the top ten hold approximately 15% of the sample. As for this clone: No cognate antigen has been identified for it. No per-base quality is available; no much larger clone lies one base away.

The germline V gene (reference sequence) specifies SGHNT as CDR1 and YYREEE as CDR2. The germline V and J ends show losses of 3 bases and 3 bases respectively, and no gene match explains 1 base of the junction. The CDR3 holds 14 amino acids from the cysteine to the phenylalanine. The kept DNA is CDR3 alone, 42 bases in frame from the first base. The sequenced sample consisted of PBMCs. The sequence came from a man in his sixties with colorectal cancer. The rearrangement joined TRBV5-4 to TRBJ1-4; TRBD1 agrees with 8 junctional bases. The CDR3 corresponds to CASSSGQANEKLFF. The DNA sequence follows: TGTGCCAGCAGCTCGGGACAGGCTAATGAAAAACTGTTTTTT.